This entry lists 31 T cell receptor beta chains sequenced from one sample in a study of T-cell reconstitution after alpha-beta-depleted transplantation in children. Preparing the TCRbeta library involved the use of unique molecular identifiers. TCRdb re-called the PCR reads through MiXCR, storing one row per CDR3 protein. In the table there are some 550,000 distinct CDR3 sequences, roughly 23% of which are singletons. This specimen consisted of PBMCs, mostly from graft donor cells, obtained 360 days after TCRalphabeta/CD19-depleted stem cell transplant. Receptors originate from a boy under two years old who had a stem cell transplant for acute myeloid leukemia, so the T cells may come from the graft donor.

The chain carries TRBV29-1 and TRBJ1-1, with D maybe TRBD1 (6 bases). The CDR3 spans 15 residues. Germline V gene lookup returns CDR1 SQVTM and CDR2 ANQGSEA. V was trimmed by 5 bases and J by 6 bases, leaving 22 bases between them. In DNA form, the CDR3 reads TGCAGCGTTTACTTGCTTAGGGGCGGGGGCTCTGAAGCTTTCTTT. Residues: CSVYLLRGGGSEAFF.

V is TRBV20-1 and J is TRBJ2-5; D is ambiguous. This CDR3 region has 15 residues. CDR1 is DFQATT and CDR2 is SNEGSKA in the germline V gene (reference sequence). V was trimmed by 4 bases and J by 2 bases, leaving 17 bases between them. The CDR3: CSAKVPLVVQETQYF. In DNA form, the CDR3 reads TGCAGTGCTAAGGTCCCTCTGGTGGTTCAAGAGACCCAGTACTTC.

This clonotype came up many times. The chain joins TRBV12-3 or TRBV12-4 to TRBJ2-1; D gene uncertain. This CDR3 has 13 residues. Trimming took off 3 bases at V and 7 bases at J, with 10 bases between the two ends. The DNA of the CDR3 is TGTGCCAGCAGTTTGTCGCCACGGAATGAGCAGTTCTTC. This encodes CASSLSPRNEQFF.

Ten or more counts support this clonotype. The rearrangement uses TRBV11-2 and TRBJ2-3; 7 bases match TRBD1. The V and J ends lost 4 bases and 0 bases, in that order; junction bases with no gene match: 4. The CDR3 totals 15 residues. Germline lookup yields CDR1 SGHAT and CDR2 FQNNGV. The CDR3 DNA reads as TGTGCCAGCAGCTCGGGACAGATCAGCACAGATACGCAGTATTTT. As protein: CASSSGQISTDTQYF.

This clonotype was found once. This sequence joins TRBV12-3 or TRBV12-4 and TRBJ2-5; 15 bases fit TRBD2. Trimming removed 5 bases from V and 2 bases from J; junction bases left unmatched: 9. The CDR3 covers 18 residues. The CDR3 region has the DNA TGTGCCAGCAGTAAGAGGACTAGCGGGGGGGTAAGGCAAGAGACCCAGTACTTC. Its protein is CASSKRTSGGVRQETQYF.

There are a few counts of this clonotype. V usage is TRBV7-2 and J usage is TRBJ2-5, with a weak D call TRBD2 (7 bases). Germline CDR1 SGHTA, CDR2 FQGNSA. This CDR3 comprises 14 residues. Trimming shortened V by 5 bases and J by 5 bases, and 15 bases separated the two germline ends. CDR3 coding DNA: TGTGCCAGCAGCCTGCGGGGGCCAGGGGAGACCCAGTACTTC. It is translated as CASSLRGPGETQYF. Full variable domain (remainder filled in from reference TRBV7-2 and TRBJ2-5): GAGVSQSPSNKVTEKGKDVELRCDPISGHTALYWYRQSLGQGLEFLIYFQGNSAPDKSGLPSDRFSAERTGGSVSTLTIQRTQQEDSAVYLCASSLRGPGETQYFGPGTRLLVL.

This sequence joins TRBV11-2 and TRBJ2-3; 8 nucleotides agree with TRBD1. The CDR3 is 17 residues long. V trimming: 5 bases; J trimming: 4 bases; junction bases outside the gene matches: 14. Germline V CDR1 and CDR2: SGHAT, FQNNGV. The CDR3 region has the DNA TGTGCCAGCAGCATCATGCCGGGACAGGAGGGTCCAGATACGCAGTATTTT. Encoded protein: CASSIMPGQEGPDTQYF.

This clonotype was detected only once. The V and J genes are TRBV6-5 and TRBJ2-7, with 9 bases fitting TRBD1. V shed 2 bases, J shed 4 bases, and the junction held 12 bases outside the gene matches. Germline lookup yields CDR1 MNHEY and CDR2 SVGAGI. CDR3 length equals 17 residues. For the CDR3, the DNA is TGTGCCAGCAGTTACCAGGAGGACAGGGGACCCCCTTACGAGCAGTACTTC. This codes for CASSYQEDRGPPYEQYF.

The chain couples TRBV5-5 to TRBJ1-5, with 9 bases aligning to TRBD1. The length of the CDR3 is 16 residues. V lost 3 bases, J lost 0 bases, and 4 bases stayed unmatched. Germline CDR1 reads SGHKS; CDR2 reads YYEKEE (reference sequence). The CDR3: CASSSTGGNSNQPQHF. DNA of the CDR3: TGTGCCAGCAGCTCCACAGGGGGCAATAGCAATCAGCCCCAGCATTTT.

This clonotype appeared a few times. The chain combines TRBV20-1 with TRBJ2-1; the D gene is possibly TRBD1 (6 bases). The CDR3 totals 14 residues. Trimming took off 6 bases at V and 1 base at J, with 13 bases between the two ends. CDR1 and CDR2 from the germline V gene are DFQATT and SNEGSKA (reference sequence). CDR3 amino acids: CSANRARSYNEQFF. CDR3 coding DNA: TGCAGTGCCAACAGGGCTAGGTCCTACAATGAGCAGTTCTTC.

The chain couples TRBV10-3 to TRBJ2-7, with 10 bases lining up with TRBD1. The CDR3 covers 14 residues. The germline CDR1 and CDR2 sequences are ENHRY and SYGVKD. With 2 bases clipped from V and 7 bases from J, the junction kept 5 bases outside the gene matches. CDR3 loop: CAISEPGQGREQYV. The DNA of the CDR3 is TGTGCCATCAGTGAGCCGGGACAGGGGAGAGAGCAGTACGTC.

This clonotype was counted at least ten times. This is likely a read error, given that the CDR3 carries no conserved phenylalanine or tryptophan at its end. The limits of the CDR3 on the DNA are not certain, so only TCRdb's listed CDR3 is given. J is TRBJ1-1 and V is TRBV12-3 or TRBV12-4; the table gives TRBD1 as D, unverified against the DNA. The CDR3 region is 9 residues in length, termini included. CDR3 sequence reads: CASTPRWRN.

This clonotype has at least ten counts. CDR3 bases: TGCAGTGCTAGAGTAGGGGCTTTGGGCACTAACGGCTACACCTTC. Amino acids: CSARVGALGTNGYTF. The rearrangement joins TRBV20-1 to TRBJ1-2, with a weak D call TRBD1 (5 bases). The germline V gene has CDR1 DFQATT and CDR2 SNEGSKA (reference sequence). V was cut by 1 base and J by 8 bases, with 20 bases left in between. The length of the CDR3 is 15 residues.

In its sample, this clonotype was seen a few times. DNA for the CDR3: TGCAGTGCGAAAGACACTTACGAGCAGTACGTC. This translates into CSAKDTYEQYV. The chain couples TRBV20-1 to TRBJ2-7; D gene unclear. The CDR3 contains 11 residues. Trimming took off 6 bases at V and 4 bases at J, with 10 bases between the two ends. The germline gives CDR1 DFQATT, CDR2 SNEGSKA (reference sequence).

This clonotype was seen repeatedly, ten times or more. The chain links TRBV27 to TRBJ1-2; D may be TRBD1 (5 bases). This CDR3 is 16 amino acids long. Trimming pared 5 bases from V and 0 bases from J, leaving 16 bases between. Germline-derived CDR1 and CDR2 are MNHEY and SMNVEV (reference sequence). The CDR3 region is CASSPIGGVTNYGYTF. The CDR3 DNA reads TGTGCCAGCAGTCCCATCGGGGGAGTAACTAACTATGGCTACACCTTC.

As to this clonotype: This clone may be a read error of a much larger clone one base away. Here the CDR3 omits its conserved ending phenylalanine or tryptophan, so a read error is the likely source. The chain links TRBV6-2 or TRBV6-3 to TRBJ1-1; 7 positions match TRBD1. Per the germline V gene, CDR1 is MNHEY and CDR2 is SVGEGT. The CDR3 contains 15 residues. V shed 0 bases and J 1 base; nucleotides not matched to a gene: 2. This CDR3 reads CASSYSGQANTEAFL. CDR3 sequence (DNA): TGTGCCAGCAGTTACTCTGGACAGGCGAACACTGAAGCTTTCTTA.

The genes are TRBV10-2 and TRBJ2-7, with D perhaps TRBD2 (5 bases). Germline loops: CDR1 WSHSY, CDR2 SAAADI. The CDR3 is made up of 12 amino acids. Trimming shortened V by 5 bases and J by 2 bases, and 7 bases separated the two germline ends. DNA of the CDR3: TGCGCCAGCAGTATGACTACCTACGAGCAGTACGTC. This gives the protein CASSMTTYEQYV.

V gene TRBV5-4 combines with J gene TRBJ2-7, with D perhaps assigned TRBD1 or TRBD2 (5 bases each). The CDR3 is made up of 14 amino acids. Germline CDR1 SGHNT, CDR2 YYREEE (reference sequence). Trimming cost V 5 bases and J 0 bases, with 12 bases left between them. The CDR3 nucleotides are TGTGCCAGCAGTCTCCATGGGACCTCCTACGAGCAGTACGTC. Translation: CASSLHGTSYEQYV.

This clonotype was observed at least ten times. The V and J genes are TRBV27 and TRBJ1-1, with D possibly being TRBD1 (6 bases). V shed 6 bases and J shed 0 bases, with 11 bases lying between them. Germline V gene lookup returns CDR1 MNHEY and CDR2 SMNVEV (reference sequence). This CDR3 is 14 amino acids long. CDR3 sequence (DNA): TGTGCCAGCAGGACAGGTTTTATGAACACTGAAGCTTTCTTT. Translating gives CASRTGFMNTEAFF.

This chain connects TRBV12-3 or TRBV12-4 to TRBJ2-7; TRBD2 agrees at 7 bases. The CDR3 spans 16 residues. Losses at the gene ends were 7 bases for V and 4 bases for J; bases not matched to a gene: 16. The CDR3 bases are TGTGCCAGCACCAGCAAAGGGGAGGGGACCCAATACGAGCAGTACGTC. Its translation is CASTSKGEGTQYEQYV.

This clonotype was counted at least ten times. V gene TRBV4-1 combines with J gene TRBJ2-3, with D perhaps TRBD1 or TRBD2 (5 bases each). Trimming shortened V by 6 bases and J by 6 bases, and 16 bases separated the two germline ends. The CDR3 covers 14 residues. Germline-derived CDR1 and CDR2 are MGHRA and YSYEKL. The CDR3 sequence is CASRDGTSSDTQYF. The CDR3 bases are TGCGCCAGCAGGGACGGGACGTCGAGCGATACGCAGTATTTT.

This clonotype was observed at least ten times. The gene calls are TRBV29-1 and TRBJ2-7; 11 nucleotides align to TRBD2. V was clipped by 4 bases and J by 1 base; unmatched bases: 9. The CDR3 runs to 16 residues. Germline loops: CDR1 SQVTM, CDR2 ANQGSEA. This CDR3 reads CSVAGLAGLLSYEQYF. In DNA form, the CDR3 reads TGCAGCGTTGCTGGACTAGCGGGCCTATTGTCCTACGAGCAGTACTTC.

The CDR3 reads CASSYSRGNGANVLTF. CDR3 nucleotides: TGTGCCAGCAGTTACTCGAGGGGAAATGGGGCCAACGTCCTGACTTTC. The chain has TRBV6-5 and TRBJ2-6, with D tentatively TRBD1 or TRBD2 (5 bases each). The CDR3 loop spans 16 amino acids. Trimming took off 0 bases at V and 3 bases at J, with 9 bases between the two ends. Germline assignment: CDR1 MNHEY and CDR2 SVGAGI.

This clonotype was counted a few times. V usage is TRBV12-3 or TRBV12-4 and J usage is TRBJ2-5; D remains unclear. The CDR3 extends over 12 amino acids. Deletions cut 7 bases from V and 5 bases from J, with 11 bases between. The CDR3 spells CASTRVGETQYF. In nucleotides, the CDR3 is TGTGCCAGCACTCGCGTAGGGGAGACCCAGTACTTC.

The rearrangement joins TRBV25-1 to TRBJ1-2, with no clear D. Per the germline V gene, CDR1 is MGHDK and CDR2 is SYGVNS. The germline V and J ends were trimmed by 2 bases and 7 bases, with 17 bases remaining between them. This CDR3 has 15 residues. The DNA for the CDR3 is TGTGCCAGCAGTGAAGATCCCCAGGTAGCTGGTGGCTACACCTTC. It codes for CASSEDPQVAGGYTF.

The table lists this clonotype with a few counts. The rearrangement uses TRBV20-1 and TRBJ2-2, with D perhaps TRBD1 or TRBD2 (6 bases each). The CDR3 is made up of 13 amino acids. Germline CDR1 is DFQATT and CDR2 is SNEGSKA (reference sequence). Trimming pared 3 bases from V and 4 bases from J, leaving 9 bases between. CDR3 bases: TGCAGTGCTAGTTGGGGGGCCACCGGGGAGCTGTTTTTT. Its protein product is CSASWGATGELFF.

This clonotype appeared a few times. The rearrangement joins TRBV27 to TRBJ2-1; possibly TRBD1 for D (6 bases). Germline-derived CDR1 and CDR2 are MNHEY and SMNVEV (reference sequence). CDR3 length: 14 amino acids. Deletions cut 7 bases from V and 8 bases from J, with 18 bases between. In DNA form, the CDR3 reads TGTGCCAGCACCCCCCGGCAGGGGTCTGATGAGCAGTTCTTC. Translating gives CASTPRQGSDEQFF.

This clonotype was observed a few times. V is TRBV20-1 and J is TRBJ2-7; a possible D gene is TRBD2 (7 bases). The CDR3 has 17 residues. The germline gives CDR1 DFQATT, CDR2 SNEGSKA (reference sequence). The V end was cut by 2 bases, the J end by 3 bases, with 23 bases between. CDR3 DNA sequence: TGCAGTGCTAGATTCCTCCCCTCGGGGGGCCGGGGCTACGAGCAGTACTTC. Translating gives CSARFLPSGGRGYEQYF.

This clonotype was counted ten times or more. The chain employs TRBV15 and TRBJ2-5; D gene uncertain. This CDR3 has 17 residues. CDR1 and CDR2 from the germline V gene are LNHNV and YYDKDF (reference sequence). The V end was cut by 0 bases, the J end by 1 base, with 15 bases between. The chain's CDR3 is CATSRDPPWPSQETQYF. CDR3 DNA sequence: TGTGCCACCAGCAGAGATCCCCCGTGGCCCTCCCAAGAGACCCAGTACTTC.

The chain uses TRBV4-2 and TRBJ1-5; D call uncertain. V gave up 1 base and J gave up 4 bases, with 11 bases separating them. The CDR3 is 15 residues long. In germline, CDR1 is LGHNA, CDR2 YNFKEQ. The CDR3 protein is CASSQGLGRNQPQHF. CDR3 DNA sequence: TGTGCCAGCAGCCAAGGGTTGGGAAGGAATCAGCCCCAGCATTTT.

The chain employs TRBV6-2 or TRBV6-3 and TRBJ1-5, with 10 positions matching TRBD1. Germline trimming cut 0 bases from V and 5 bases from J; bases unmatched to any gene: 7. There are 17 residues in the CDR3. Germline lookup yields CDR1 MNHEY and CDR2 SVGEGT. This chain's CDR3 is CASSYSAAGTGDQPQHF. CDR3 sequence (DNA): TGTGCCAGCAGTTACTCGGCCGCCGGGACAGGGGATCAGCCCCAGCATTTT.